A selection of T cell receptor beta chains follows, all from one sample in a study of T cell responses to AZD1222 COVID-19 vaccine. Profiled with immunoSEQ multiplex PCR; TCRdb holds only in-frame clones, not every one. Of tens of thousands of clones listed, over 80% are singletons. Sequenced material: peripheral blood, taken 28 days after the second AZD1222 dose. The receptors were gathered from an adult who received the AZD1222 COVID-19 vaccine. The CDR3 runs from the conserved cysteine through the conserved F or W.

v_call	j_call	cdr3_aa
TRBV7-2	TRBJ1-2	CASSLIDRGQTF
TRBV7-3	TRBJ2-3	CASSLTGTSGAGDTQYF
TRBV5-1	TRBJ2-1	CASSAGPSSYNEQFF
TRBV7-6	TRBJ2-7	CASSLGESYEQYF
TRBV29-1	TRBJ2-1	CSGGGGPGEQFF
TRBV5-4	TRBJ2-6	CASSLNSLSSANVLTF
TRBV7-6	TRBJ1-2	CASSLQDGYGYTF
TRBV6-6	TRBJ1-4	CASSYKQGESEKLFF
TRBV28	TRBJ1-1	CAVGGEGAKYTEAFF
TRBV20-1	TRBJ1-6	CSASVAQSSYNSPLHF
TRBV3-1/TRBV3-2	TRBJ2-4	CASADRDKNIQYF
TRBV28	TRBJ2-4	CASQNTRAKNIQYF
TRBV24-1	TRBJ1-1	CATSGRYDTEAFF
TRBV7-9	TRBJ2-2	CASSLGLTLNTGELFF
TRBV5-1	TRBJ2-3	CASSLNPNLLAGGSTDTQYF
TRBV18	TRBJ2-5	CASSPTWGGETQYF
TRBV11-3	TRBJ2-7	CASSLAGTGPYEQYF
TRBV27	TRBJ1-6	CASSTGISYNSPLHF
TRBV28	TRBJ1-5	CASSLYGRENQPQHF
TRBV27	TRBJ1-4	CASRPGFDPTNEKLFF
TRBV11-2	TRBJ1-6	CASSLGPRGTHPPLHF
TRBV25-1	TRBJ2-7	CASSALRDRSQYF
TRBV27	TRBJ2-7	CASSFRAGLAGVGHAYEQYF
TRBV3-1/TRBV3-2	TRBJ2-1	CASSLPRLSGRGNEQFF
TRBV30	TRBJ1-1	CAVPHIGRIEAFF
TRBV2	TRBJ2-5	CASRGDRGLEETQYF
TRBV6-5	TRBJ1-6	CASRDWGDNSPLHF
TRBV24-1	TRBJ2-2	CATSPGGRGTGELFF
TRBV10-2	TRBJ1-4	CASSENVRAQHIEKLFF
TRBV24-1	TRBJ2-1	CATSGGLASDEQFF
TRBV19	TRBJ1-5	CASTPTGVNQPQHF
TRBV3-1/TRBV3-2	TRBJ2-7	CASSQRGTSYEQYF
TRBV6-4	TRBJ2-3	CASSLAASTDTQYF